The 30 T cell receptor beta chains reported below all come from one sample, sequenced in a study of T-cell memory formation after mild COVID-19. TCRdb ran MiXCR on the 5' RACE reads and lists one entry per CDR3 protein. The sample yields fewer than 600,000 distinct CDR3 sequences, about a fifth seen once. Sequencing was done on a sample of PBMCs or a T cell subset sorted from them (not recorded which). These TCRs come from an adult woman who had mild COVID-19 (a few samples of this study predate the infection). Cell type and time point are not known.

The chain has TRBV15 and TRBJ2-1, with D maybe TRBD2 (6 bases). The CDR3 spans 15 residues. CDR1 and CDR2 from the germline V gene are LNHNV and YYDKDF (reference sequence). Trimming took 2 bases from V and 4 from J, leaving 12 bases between them. The CDR3 protein is CATSRTRDPYNEQFF. CDR3 in DNA: TGTGCCACCAGCAGAACGCGGGACCCATACAATGAGCAGTTCTTC.

This chain connects TRBV5-1 to TRBJ1-2; D unresolved. CDR1 and CDR2 from the germline V gene are SGHRS and YFSETQ. Between the trimmed V and J ends, which lost 3 bases and 2 bases, there was a span of 17 bases. The CDR3 contains 16 residues. The CDR3 loop is CASSSVSAKRNYGYTF. Here the CDR3 DNA reads TGCGCCAGCAGCTCGGTGTCGGCGAAGAGGAACTATGGCTACACCTTC.

This clonotype appeared a few times. The chain carries TRBV4-1 and TRBJ2-5, with a tentative D call TRBD2 (6 bases). Trimming shortened V by 1 base and J by 1 base, and 7 bases separated the two germline ends. The germline gives CDR1 MGHRA, CDR2 YSYEKL. The CDR3 loop spans 14 amino acids. CDR3: CASSQGGVQETQYF. In nucleotides, the CDR3 is TGCGCCAGCAGCCAAGGGGGGGTCCAAGAGACCCAGTACTTC.

J is TRBJ1-6 and V is TRBV5-5; D is undetermined. This CDR3 comprises 12 residues. Trimming pared 0 bases from V and 12 bases from J, leaving 7 bases between. Germline CDR1 and CDR2: SGHKS and YYEKEE (reference sequence). The CDR3 reads CASSLARIPLHF. CDR3 nucleotide sequence: TGTGCCAGCAGCTTGGCACGGATACCCCTCCACTTT. Variable domain in full (rest from reference TRBV5-5 and TRBJ1-6): DAGVTQSPTHLIKTRGQQVTLRCSPISGHKSVSWYQQVLGQGPQFIFQYYEKEERGRGNFPDRFSARQFPNYSSELNVNALLLGDSALYLCASSLARIPLHFGNGTRLTVT.

A few counts support this clonotype. The rearrangement joins TRBV12-3 or TRBV12-4 to TRBJ1-1; D perhaps matches TRBD1 (6 bases). The CDR3 runs to 14 residues. V was pared by 3 bases and J by 4 bases, with 12 bases between. The CDR3: CASSLSQGFTEAFF. The CDR3 DNA follows: TGTGCCAGCAGTTTGAGCCAGGGGTTCACTGAAGCTTTCTTT.

This clonotype has only a few counts. The chain uses TRBV5-1 and TRBJ2-7; D is unresolved. The CDR3 is made up of 15 amino acids. Trimming took 4 bases from V and 0 from J, leaving 14 bases between them. Per germline, CDR1 SGHRS and CDR2 YFSETQ. The DNA for the CDR3 is TGCGCCAGCAGCCTAGATCGCCGTAACTCCTACGAGCAGTACTTC. Its translation: CASSLDRRNSYEQYF.

This chain links TRBV7-4 with TRBJ1-5; D unresolved. The V gene's germline CDR1 is SGHVT and CDR2 SQSDAQ. With 5 bases removed from V and 0 bases from J, the gap between germline ends came to 17 bases. The CDR3 spans 17 residues. This chain's CDR3 is CASSRIRPSNSNQPQHF. The DNA for the CDR3 is TGTGCCAGCAGCCGGATTCGTCCTTCCAATAGCAATCAGCCCCAGCATTTT. The whole variable domain, remainder taken from reference TRBV7-4 and TRBJ1-5, is GAGVSQSPRYKVAKRGRDVALRCDSISGHVTLYWYRQTLGQGSEVLTYSQSDAQRDKSGRPSGRFSAERPERSVSTLKIQRTEQGDSAVYLCASSRIRPSNSNQPQHFGDGTRLSIL.

This clonotype was seen a handful of times. The chain links TRBV6-6 to TRBJ2-5; 14 bases match TRBD2. J was trimmed by 4 bases and V by 5 bases; bases with no gene match: 9. The CDR3 has 17 amino acids. Germline V gene sequence: CDR1 MNHNY, CDR2 SVGAGI (reference sequence). DNA of the CDR3: TGTGCCAGCAGTCCACGGGGGACTAGCGGGAGTGGAGAGACCCAGTACTTC. Protein: CASSPRGTSGSGETQYF.

This clonotype has just a few counts. The chain has TRBV20-1 and TRBJ2-7; TRBD1 agrees at 7 bases. V trimming: 3 bases; J trimming: 4 bases; junction bases outside the gene matches: 3. The length of the CDR3 is 12 residues. Germline V gene data show CDR1 as DFQATT and CDR2 as SNEGSKA (reference sequence). In DNA form, the CDR3 reads TGCAGTGCTAGGAGACAGGGTTACGAGCAGTACTTC. The encoded protein is CSARRQGYEQYF.

CDR3 bases: TGCAGCGTAGAAAGACTAGCGGGGGCCCGGTGGGATGAGCAGTTCTTC. Encoded protein: CSVERLAGARWDEQFF. The genes are TRBV29-1 and TRBJ2-1, with 12 bases lining up with TRBD2. V gave up 6 bases and J gave up 8 bases; unmatched junction bases: 14. The CDR3 has 16 residues. Germline assignment: CDR1 SQVTM and CDR2 ANQGSEA.

This clonotype was seen more than once but under ten times. This sequence joins TRBV3-1 and TRBJ1-1; D is uncertain. Trimming removed 2 bases at V and 5 bases at J, with 3 bases between. This CDR3 has 11 amino acids. From germline, CDR1 is LGHDT and CDR2 YNNKEL (reference sequence). The CDR3 reads CASSQWTEAFF. CDR3 DNA: TGTGCCAGCAGCCAATGGACTGAAGCTTTCTTT.

V and J are TRBV7-9 and TRBJ2-3; D is perhaps TRBD1 or TRBD2 (7 bases each). The CDR3 loop spans 15 amino acids. Germline V gene sequence: CDR1 SEHNR, CDR2 FQNEAQ (reference sequence). Trimming left V 4 bases short and J 3 bases short, with 14 bases between. CDR3 nucleotides: TGTGCCAGCAGCTACCGGGGGGACAGTACAGATACGCAGTATTTT. As protein: CASSYRGDSTDTQYF. Full variable domain (missing parts from reference TRBV7-9 and TRBJ2-3): DTGVSQNPRHKITKRGQNVTFRCDPISEHNRLYWYRQTLGQGPEFLTYFQNEAQLEKSRLLSDRFSAERPKGSFSTLEIQRTEQGDSAMYLCASSYRGDSTDTQYFGPGTRLTVL.

The chain couples TRBV29-1 to TRBJ1-1; 7 nucleotides align to TRBD1. Unmatched junction bases numbered 9, after V lost 3 bases and J lost 2 bases. Germline-derived CDR1 and CDR2 are SQVTM and ANQGSEA. This CDR3 contains 15 residues. The CDR3 sequence: CSVEFSGQTNTEAFF. The CDR3 DNA is TGCAGCGTTGAGTTTTCGGGACAGACCAACACTGAAGCTTTCTTT. Variable domain in full (rest from reference TRBV29-1 and TRBJ1-1): SAVISQKPSRDICQRGTSLTIQCQVDSQVTMMFWYRQQPGQSLTLIATANQGSEATYESGFVIDKFPISRPNLTFSTLTVSNMSPEDSSIYLCSVEFSGQTNTEAFFGQGTRLTVV.

V is TRBV6-1 and J is TRBJ1-2; D gene unclear. The CDR3 contains 13 residues. The germline V and J ends were trimmed by 5 bases and 5 bases, with 12 bases remaining between them. Germline lookup yields CDR1 MNHNS and CDR2 SASEGT. The DNA of the CDR3 is TGTGCCAGCAGTACCGGGTTTTTATATGGCTACACCTTC. It yields the protein CASSTGFLYGYTF.

This clonotype was counted between two and nine times. V gene TRBV10-3 combines with J gene TRBJ2-3; 14 positions agree with TRBD2. This CDR3 region has 14 residues. J gave up 4 bases and V 8 bases, and 2 bases lay outside the gene matches. CDR1 and CDR2 from the germline V gene are ENHRY and SYGVKD. CDR3 protein: CAIAGLAGADTQYF. CDR3 bases: TGTGCCATCGCGGGACTAGCGGGAGCAGATACGCAGTATTTT.

There are a few counts of this clonotype. The chain links TRBV6-1 to TRBJ2-3; perhaps D is TRBD1 or TRBD2 (5 bases each). V lost 4 bases and J lost 4, with 12 bases in between. Germline CDR1 is MNHNS and CDR2 is SASEGT. The CDR3 length is 14 residues. The CDR3 coding sequence is TGTGCCAGCAGTGGGGGCAGGGACGCAGATACGCAGTATTTT. Translated: CASSGGRDADTQYF.

This clonotype turned up a few times. The chain has TRBV27 and TRBJ2-7; 7 bases line up with TRBD1. CDR1 and CDR2 from the germline V gene are MNHEY and SMNVEV (reference sequence). CDR3 length equals 14 residues. Trimming cost V 6 bases and J 5 bases; bases outside gene matches: 10. The DNA for the CDR3 is TGTGCCAGCAGCCACTATGACAGGGCCCACGAGCAGTACTTC. It translates to CASSHYDRAHEQYF.

The V call is TRBV27, the J call TRBJ2-7, with 8 bases matching TRBD1. Per germline, CDR1 MNHEY and CDR2 SMNVEV (reference sequence). After removal of 2 bases from V and 7 bases from J, the junction contained 7 bases not matched to a gene. This CDR3 comprises 14 residues. The CDR3 sequence is CASSLRQGAGEQYF. CDR3 nucleotides: TGTGCCAGCAGTTTAAGGCAGGGGGCGGGGGAGCAGTACTTC.

In this sample, this clonotype turned up many times. The rearrangement joins TRBV12-3 or TRBV12-4 to TRBJ2-5; D gene unclear. This CDR3 has 11 residues. The V end lost 5 bases, the J end lost 5 bases, and 6 bases lay between the germline ends. The CDR3 region is CASSKGETQYF. The CDR3 coding sequence is TGTGCCAGCAGTAAAGGGGAGACCCAGTACTTC.

The V call is TRBV6-1, the J call TRBJ1-1; TRBD1 is a possible D gene (5 bases). Germline-derived CDR1 and CDR2 are MNHNS and SASEGT. The V gene lost 6 bases and the J gene lost 2 bases, with 10 bases spanning the gap. This CDR3 is built from 13 residues. The DNA of the CDR3 is TGTGCCAGCAGACTACAGGTTAACACTGAAGCTTTCTTT. Translation gives CASRLQVNTEAFF.

The J gene is TRBJ2-3, the V gene TRBV29-1; D tentatively reads TRBD1 or TRBD2 (6 bases each). Germline V gene sequence: CDR1 SQVTM, CDR2 ANQGSEA. V was clipped by 6 bases and J by 2 bases, with 12 bases between them. The CDR3 has 13 amino acids. This CDR3 reads CSVGAGTTDTQYF. The CDR3 DNA is TGCAGCGTGGGGGCGGGGACCACAGATACGCAGTATTTT.

The rearrangement joins TRBV4-3 to TRBJ2-1; tentatively, D is TRBD2 (6 bases). The germline V gene encodes CDR1 LGHNA and CDR2 YSLEER. The CDR3 extends over 15 amino acids. Deletions cut 4 bases from V and 3 bases from J, with 13 bases between. CDR3 loop: CASSPSAGLYNEQFF. The DNA of the CDR3 is TGCGCCAGCAGCCCGTCGGCGGGACTCTACAATGAGCAGTTCTTC.

The chain links TRBV5-6 to TRBJ2-7; no clear D. V lost 1 base and J lost 4, with 6 bases in between. Per the germline V gene, CDR1 is SGHDT and CDR2 is YYEEEE. The CDR3 totals 12 residues. CDR3 sequence (DNA): TGTGCCAGCAGCTTGACAGAGTACGAGCAGTACTTC. Encoded protein: CASSLTEYEQYF.

The genes are TRBV7-9 and TRBJ1-1; D is ambiguous. CDR1 and CDR2 (germline): SEHNR, FQNEAQ (reference sequence). The CDR3 runs to 13 residues. The ends were cut back, 1 base at V and 2 bases at J, with 5 bases in the middle. CDR3 region: CASSLDDNTEAFF. The CDR3 region has the DNA TGTGCCAGCAGCTTAGACGATAACACTGAAGCTTTCTTT.

A few counts support this clonotype. The gene calls are TRBV29-1 and TRBJ1-1; a possible D gene is TRBD1 (6 bases). V was shortened by 4 bases and J by 6 bases, with 30 bases between the two germline ends. This CDR3 spans 18 amino acids. The germline CDR1 and CDR2 sequences are SQVTM and ANQGSEA. CDR3 coding DNA: TGCAGCGTTGGTAGGGGGGGCGTAATAGGGACGGCGGTGTCTGAAGCTTTCTTT. This codes for CSVGRGGVIGTAVSEAFF.

Many counts were recorded for this clonotype. The chain uses TRBV6-4 and TRBJ2-3, with 9 bases lining up with TRBD1. CDR1 is MRHNA, CDR2 SNTAGT, per germline. The CDR3 extends over 16 amino acids. Trimming cost V 0 bases and J 3 bases; bases outside gene matches: 4. In nucleotides, the CDR3 is TGTGCCAGCAGTGACTCCGAGACAGGGGGAACAGATACGCAGTATTTT. Amino acids: CASSDSETGGTDTQYF.

The chain combines TRBV3-1 with TRBJ1-2, with 9 positions matching TRBD1. Trimming removed 0 bases from V and 1 base from J; junction bases left unmatched: 6. This CDR3 contains 17 residues. From germline, CDR1 is LGHDT and CDR2 YNNKEL (reference sequence). CDR3 DNA sequence: TGTGCCAGCAGCCAAGATCTTGGGACAGGGCATAACTATGGCTACACCTTC. This sequence encodes CASSQDLGTGHNYGYTF.

This chain links TRBV29-1 with TRBJ1-1, with no clear D. V lost 7 bases to trimming and J lost 0 bases, with 3 bases between them. The CDR3 has 10 residues. In germline, CDR1 is SQVTM, CDR2 ANQGSEA. CDR3 DNA sequence: TGCAGCGCTATGAACACTGAAGCTTTCTTT. Protein product: CSAMNTEAFF.

This clonotype appeared a few times. CDR3 in DNA: TGCAGCGTTGAAACGGGAGGGTCTTTGGAGCAGTACTTC. Translating it yields CSVETGGSLEQYF. V gene TRBV29-1 combines with J gene TRBJ2-7; 8 nucleotides match TRBD2. After removal of 2 bases from V and 7 bases from J, the junction contained 7 bases not matched to a gene. The CDR3 runs 13 residues. Germline-derived CDR1 and CDR2 are SQVTM and ANQGSEA.

This clonotype has just a few counts. The chain is built from TRBV4-2 and TRBJ2-1; 8 positions match TRBD1. The V segment lost 3 bases and the J segment 4 bases; nucleotides outside the gene matches: 8. CDR3 length: 16 residues. Germline V gene data show CDR1 as LGHNA and CDR2 as YNFKEQ. CDR3 DNA: TGTGCCAGCAGCCATCCCATCGGGACAGGTTACAATGAGCAGTTCTTC. It is translated as CASSHPIGTGYNEQFF.